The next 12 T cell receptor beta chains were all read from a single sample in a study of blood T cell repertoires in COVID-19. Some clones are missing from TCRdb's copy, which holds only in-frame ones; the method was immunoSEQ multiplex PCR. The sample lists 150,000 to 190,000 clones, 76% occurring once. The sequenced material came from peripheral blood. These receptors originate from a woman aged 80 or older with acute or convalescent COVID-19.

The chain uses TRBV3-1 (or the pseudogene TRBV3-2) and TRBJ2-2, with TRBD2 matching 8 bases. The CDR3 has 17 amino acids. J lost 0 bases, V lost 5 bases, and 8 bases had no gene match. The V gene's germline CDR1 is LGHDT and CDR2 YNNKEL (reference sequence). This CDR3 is CASSILAGKANTGELFF. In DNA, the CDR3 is TGTGCCAGCAGCATTTTAGCGGGGAAAGCGAACACCGGGGAGCTGTTTTTT.

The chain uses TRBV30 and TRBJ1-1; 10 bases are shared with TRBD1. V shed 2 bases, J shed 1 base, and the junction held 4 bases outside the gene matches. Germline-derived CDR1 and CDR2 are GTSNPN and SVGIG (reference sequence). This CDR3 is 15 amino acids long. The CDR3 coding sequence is TGTGCCTGGAGTCCGGGACAGGGGACGAACACTGAAGCTTTCTTT. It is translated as CAWSPGQGTNTEAFF.

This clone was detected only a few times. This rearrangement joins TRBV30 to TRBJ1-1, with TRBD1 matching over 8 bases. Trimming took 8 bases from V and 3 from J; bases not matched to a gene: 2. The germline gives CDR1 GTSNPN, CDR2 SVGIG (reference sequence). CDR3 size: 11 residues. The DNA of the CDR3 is TGTGCCGCGGACAGGGACACTGAAGCTTTCTTT. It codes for CAADRDTEAFF.

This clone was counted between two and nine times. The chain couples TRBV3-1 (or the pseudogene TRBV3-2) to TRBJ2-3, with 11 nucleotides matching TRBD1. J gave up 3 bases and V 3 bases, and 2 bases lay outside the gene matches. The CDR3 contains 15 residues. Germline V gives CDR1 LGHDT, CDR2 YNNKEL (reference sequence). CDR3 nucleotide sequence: TGTGCCAGCAGCCACCGGGACAGGGGGACAGATACGCAGTATTTT. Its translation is CASSHRDRGTDTQYF.

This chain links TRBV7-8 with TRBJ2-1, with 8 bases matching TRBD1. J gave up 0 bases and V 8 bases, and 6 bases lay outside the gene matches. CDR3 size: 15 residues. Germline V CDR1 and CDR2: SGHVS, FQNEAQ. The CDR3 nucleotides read TGTGCCAGCGCCCGGACAGGGAGCTCCTACAATGAGCAGTTCTTC. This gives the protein CASARTGSSYNEQFF.

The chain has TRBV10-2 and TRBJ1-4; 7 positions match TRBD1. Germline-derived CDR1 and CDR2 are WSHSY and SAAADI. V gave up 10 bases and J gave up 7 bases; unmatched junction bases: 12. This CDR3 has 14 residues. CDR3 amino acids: CATGTEIGSEKLFF. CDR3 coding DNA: TGCGCCACGGGGACAGAAATCGGGAGTGAAAAACTGTTTTTT.

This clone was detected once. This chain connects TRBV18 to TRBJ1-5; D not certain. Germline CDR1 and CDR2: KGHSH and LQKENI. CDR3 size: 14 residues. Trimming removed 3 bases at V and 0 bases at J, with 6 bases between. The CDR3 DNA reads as TGTGCCAGCTCACCGTATAATAGCAATCAGCCCCAGCATTTT. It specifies CASSPYNSNQPQHF. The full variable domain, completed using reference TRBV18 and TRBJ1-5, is NAGVMQNPRHLVRRRGQEARLRCSPMKGHSHVYWYRQLPEEGLKFMVYLQKENIIDESGMPKERFSAEFPKEGPSILRIQQVVRGDSAAYFCASSPYNSNQPQHFGDGTRLSIL.

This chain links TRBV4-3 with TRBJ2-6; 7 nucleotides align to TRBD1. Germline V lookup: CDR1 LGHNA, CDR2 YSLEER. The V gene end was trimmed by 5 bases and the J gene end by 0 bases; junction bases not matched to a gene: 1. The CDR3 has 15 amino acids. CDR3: CASSAGGSGANVLTF. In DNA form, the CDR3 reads TGCGCCAGCAGCGCAGGGGGCTCTGGGGCCAACGTCCTGACTTTC.

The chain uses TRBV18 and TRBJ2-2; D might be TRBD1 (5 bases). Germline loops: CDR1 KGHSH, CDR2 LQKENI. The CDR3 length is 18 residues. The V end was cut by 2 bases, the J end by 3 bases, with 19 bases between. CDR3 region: CASSPRMGRDSHTGELFF. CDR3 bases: TGTGCCAGCTCACCAAGGATGGGCCGAGACAGTCACACCGGGGAGCTGTTTTTT.

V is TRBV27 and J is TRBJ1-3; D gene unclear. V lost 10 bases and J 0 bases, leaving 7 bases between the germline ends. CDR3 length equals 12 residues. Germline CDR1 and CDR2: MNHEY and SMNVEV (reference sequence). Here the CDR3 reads CATKSSGNTIYF. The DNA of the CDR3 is TGTGCCACCAAGAGCTCTGGAAACACCATATATTTT.

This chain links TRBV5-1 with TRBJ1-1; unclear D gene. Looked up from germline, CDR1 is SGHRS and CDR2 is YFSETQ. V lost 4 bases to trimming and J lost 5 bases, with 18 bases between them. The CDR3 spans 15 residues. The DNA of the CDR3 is TGCGCCAGCAGCCTAGGAGGGATCTCGAGGACTGAAGCTTTCTTT. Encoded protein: CASSLGGISRTEAFF.

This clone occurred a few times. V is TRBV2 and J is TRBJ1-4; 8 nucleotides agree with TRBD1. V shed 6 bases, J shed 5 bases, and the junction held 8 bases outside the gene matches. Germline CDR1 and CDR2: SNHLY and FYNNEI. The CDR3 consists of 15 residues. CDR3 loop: CASRIGTGGNEKLFF. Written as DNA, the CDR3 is TGTGCCAGCAGGATCGGGACAGGTGGCAATGAAAAACTGTTTTTT.